Shown below are 24 T cell receptor beta chains from a single sample sequenced in a study of early T cells in non-severe SARS-CoV-2 infection. TCRdb analysed the 5' RACE reads with MiXCR anew, one entry per CDR3 protein. The sample carries over 25,000 distinct CDR3 sequences, 5% to 7% recorded once. Specimen: whole blood. The source of these receptors is an adult who was a healthcare worker with PCR-confirmed SARS-CoV-2 infection or an uninfected control (not recorded which).

This clonotype is medium-sized (0.01 to 0.1%). This sequence joins TRBV9 and TRBJ2-1, with a possible D match to TRBD2 (5 bases). Trimming stripped 3 bases from V and 7 bases from J, with 11 bases between. CDR3 length: 13 amino acids. Germline assignment: CDR1 SGDLS and CDR2 YYNGEE. CDR3 sequence (DNA): TGTGCCAGCAGCGGGACTGTCTTTAATGAGCAGTTCTTC. Protein sequence: CASSGTVFNEQFF. The full variable domain, completed using reference TRBV9 and TRBJ2-1, is DSGVTQTPKHLITATGQRVTLRCSPRSGDLSVYWYQQSLDQGLQFLIQYYNGEERAKGNILERFSAQQFPDLHSELNLSSLELGDSALYFCASSGTVFNEQFFGPGTRLTVL.

The chain carries TRBV6-5 and TRBJ1-1; D unclear. The V gene's germline CDR1 is MNHEY and CDR2 SVGAGI. Trimming took 5 bases from V and 6 from J, leaving 28 bases between them. The CDR3 runs to 18 residues. For the CDR3, the DNA is TGTGCCAGCAGTAGTAATCCGGGGATATCTTATGTGGGCGCTGAAGCTTTCTTT. This codes for CASSSNPGISYVGAEAFF.

This clonotype was seen repeatedly, ten times or more. This chain uses TRBV15 with TRBJ2-2, with TRBD2 matching over 13 bases. The CDR3 length is 16 residues. The germline V gene has CDR1 LNHNV and CDR2 YYDKDF (reference sequence). With V trimmed by 1 base and J by 6 bases, 2 bases remained unmatched. CDR3 sequence: CATSRGTSGSPGELFF. The DNA of the CDR3 is TGTGCCACCAGCAGAGGGACTAGCGGGAGCCCCGGGGAGCTGTTTTTT.

This clonotype was seen more than once but under ten times. The V and J genes are TRBV28 and TRBJ2-3; maybe TRBD1 (6 bases). V was pared by 6 bases and J by 8 bases, with 12 bases between. Germline V CDR1 and CDR2: MDHEN, SYDVKM. The CDR3 has 12 residues. The CDR3 spells CASRVGAGTQYF. As DNA, the CDR3 is TGTGCCAGCAGGGTGGGGGCGGGTACGCAGTATTTT.

This clonotype has at least ten counts. The rearrangement joins TRBV29-1 to TRBJ1-1; D is undetermined. The CDR3 sequence is 12 residues long. Germline CDR1 is SQVTM and CDR2 is ANQGSEA. V gave up 0 bases and J gave up 10 bases, with 12 bases separating them. The CDR3 DNA sequence: TGCAGCGTTGAAGATCCCCCGGGAGGAGCTTTCTTT. It encodes CSVEDPPGGAFF.

The J gene is TRBJ2-7, the V gene TRBV5-1, with D perhaps TRBD1 (6 bases). V lost 1 base to trimming and J lost 5 bases, with 16 bases between them. Germline V lookup: CDR1 SGHRS, CDR2 YFSETQ. CDR3 length equals 15 residues. The CDR3 nucleotides read TGCGCCAGCAGCTTGCTTGGGGGCGCACGGAACGAGCAGTACTTC. It codes for CASSLLGGARNEQYF.

This clonotype was recorded a few times. The chain carries TRBV20-1 and TRBJ1-1; a weak D match, TRBD1 (5 bases). V lost 5 bases, J lost 6 bases, and 10 bases lay in between. The CDR3 contains 11 residues. Germline loops: CDR1 DFQATT, CDR2 SNEGSKA (reference sequence). This CDR3 is CSARRDPEAFF. In DNA form, the CDR3 reads TGCAGTGCTCGCAGGGATCCTGAAGCTTTCTTT.

This clonotype was seen many times. The chain has TRBV19 and TRBJ2-7; 8 bases line up with TRBD1. Germline V gives CDR1 LNHDA, CDR2 SQIVND (reference sequence). The CDR3 length is 12 residues. The junction had 5 bases not matched to a gene; V was cut back by 10 bases and J by 3 bases. The CDR3 protein is CATRDRGYEQYF. The DNA of the CDR3 is TGTGCCACCAGAGACAGGGGCTACGAGCAGTACTTC.

The chain carries TRBV7-6 and TRBJ2-1, with a tentative D call TRBD2 (6 bases). This CDR3 spans 16 amino acids. CDR1 and CDR2 (germline): SGHVS, FNYEAQ. V gave up 5 bases and J gave up 4 bases, with 18 bases separating them. CDR3 sequence reads: CASSLGLERPYNEQFF. In nucleotides, the CDR3 is TGTGCCAGCAGCCTGGGACTCGAGCGCCCTTACAATGAGCAGTTCTTC.

In its sample, this clonotype was seen many times. This rearrangement joins TRBV2 to TRBJ1-1, with a possible D match to TRBD1 (6 bases). The CDR3 consists of 15 residues. V shed 7 bases and J shed 5 bases, with 20 bases lying between them. The germline V gene has CDR1 SNHLY and CDR2 FYNNEI. The CDR3 spells CASTNPTQGRTEAFF. CDR3 coding DNA: TGTGCCAGCACCAACCCCACACAGGGTCGGACTGAAGCTTTCTTT. The full variable domain, in which reference TRBV2 and TRBJ1-1 provide the parts outside the CDR3, is EPEVTQTPSHQVTQMGQEVILRCVPISNHLYFYWYRQILGQKVEFLVSFYNNEISEKSEIFDDQFSVERPDGSNFTLKIRSTKLEDSAMYFCASTNPTQGRTEAFFGQGTRLTVV.

This clonotype showed up just a few times. J is TRBJ2-1 and V is TRBV29-1; 9 bases are shared with TRBD1. V shed 5 bases and J 7 bases; nucleotides not matched to a gene: 6. Germline V gives CDR1 SQVTM, CDR2 ANQGSEA. This CDR3 spans 13 amino acids. This CDR3 reads CSVWGQGRNEQFF. The DNA of the CDR3 is TGCAGCGTTTGGGGACAGGGTAGGAATGAGCAGTTCTTC.

This clonotype has a count of ten or more. The chain couples TRBV10-3 to TRBJ2-3; 7 nucleotides match TRBD1. Looked up from germline, CDR1 is ENHRY and CDR2 is SYGVKD. The CDR3 has 15 amino acids. Trimming at V came to 5 bases and at J to 1 base, leaving 6 bases not matched to a gene. The CDR3 loop reads CAISSPGQRTDTQYF. Written as DNA, the CDR3 is TGTGCCATCAGTTCCCCGGGACAGCGCACAGATACGCAGTATTTT.

This chain joins TRBV12-3 or TRBV12-4 and TRBJ1-5; tentatively, D is TRBD1 (6 bases). The CDR3 contains 14 residues. Trimming removed 3 bases from V and 4 bases from J, with 10 bases in between. The CDR3 loop reads CASSFHRDNQPQHF. The DNA of the CDR3 is TGTGCCAGCAGTTTTCACAGGGATAATCAGCCCCAGCATTTT.

This clonotype was found a few times. V gene TRBV27 combines with J gene TRBJ2-7, with no clear D. CDR1 is MNHEY, CDR2 SMNVEV, per germline (reference sequence). Trimming cost V 3 bases and J 7 bases, with 7 bases left between them. This CDR3 contains 11 residues. CDR3 loop: CASSFGFEQYF. CDR3 sequence (DNA): TGTGCCAGCAGTTTCGGTTTTGAGCAGTACTTC.

Worth noting for this clonotype: A much bigger clone sits one base away, suggesting this may be a read error. V and J are TRBV7-8 and TRBJ1-1; no reliable D call. The length of the CDR3 is 15 residues. The germline CDR1 and CDR2 sequences are SGHVS and FQNEAQ. The CDR3 here is CVSSIGVTVNTEAFF. As DNA, the CDR3 is TGTGTCAGCAGCATAGGAGTCACGGTGAACACTGAAGCTTTCTTT.

This clonotype showed up many times. The rearrangement links TRBV30 to TRBJ1-6; D is uncertain. Trimming left V 1 base short and J 10 bases short, with 14 bases between. Germline V CDR1 and CDR2: GTSNPN, SVGIG (reference sequence). There are 14 residues in the CDR3. The CDR3 loop reads CAWSGTTAGSPLHF. The CDR3 DNA follows: TGTGCCTGGAGTGGAACTACAGCTGGATCACCCCTCCACTTT.

This clonotype was recorded at least ten times. The chain recombines TRBV20-1 with TRBJ1-1, with 9 bases identical to TRBD1. From germline, CDR1 is DFQATT and CDR2 SNEGSKA (reference sequence). This CDR3 region has 13 residues. V dropped 3 bases and J dropped 5; count of bases not matched to a gene: 4. CDR3 in amino acids: CSARVGQGTEAFF. CDR3 DNA: TGCAGTGCTAGGGTCGGACAGGGGACTGAAGCTTTCTTT.

As for this clonotype: This clone may be a read error of a much larger clone one base away. The chain is built from TRBV6-2 or TRBV6-3 and TRBJ2-2, with a tentative D call TRBD2 (6 bases). Germline CDR1 and CDR2: MNHEY and SVGEGT. V was shortened by 10 bases and J by 5 bases, with 20 bases between the two germline ends. The CDR3 sequence is 15 residues long. CDR3 in amino acids: CATISWTTHTGELFF. In DNA form, the CDR3 reads TGTGCCACTATTTCCTGGACTACCCATACCGGGGAGCTGTTTTTT.

The CDR3 nucleotides read TGCAGCGTCGAGGAGCCCTCCTACAATGAGCAGTTCTTC. Translating gives CSVEEPSYNEQFF. The chain is built from TRBV29-1 and TRBJ2-1; D gene unclear. Germline-derived CDR1 and CDR2 are SQVTM and ANQGSEA. The CDR3 runs 13 residues. V lost 6 bases to trimming and J lost 0 bases, with 9 bases between them.

The table lists this clonotype with many counts. CDR3 sequence: CASSATSATYNEQFF. CDR3 coding DNA: TGTGCCAGCAGCGCCACTAGCGCTACCTACAATGAGCAGTTCTTC. The chain links TRBV9 to TRBJ2-1; TRBD2 aligns across 7 bases. V was pared by 3 bases and J by 2 bases, with 5 bases of the junction left unmatched. The CDR3 sequence is 15 residues long. The germline gives CDR1 SGDLS, CDR2 YYNGEE.

This clonotype appeared many times. CDR3 in amino acids: CSAPVGGGANNEQFF. The DNA of the CDR3 is TGCAGTGCCCCGGTTGGCGGGGGGGCCAACAATGAGCAGTTCTTC. The gene calls are TRBV20-1 and TRBJ2-1; 9 nucleotides align to TRBD2. The trim removed 6 bases at V and 5 bases at J, leaving 11 bases unmatched. The germline V gene has CDR1 DFQATT and CDR2 SNEGSKA (reference sequence). The CDR3 contains 15 residues.

This clonotype was recorded at least ten times. This chain joins TRBV28 and TRBJ2-3, with TRBD1 identical over 10 bases. CDR1 MDHEN and CDR2 SYDVKM come from the germline V gene. The CDR3 has 17 residues. Germline trimming cut 4 bases from V and 1 base from J; bases unmatched to any gene: 8. DNA for the CDR3: TGTGCCAGCAGTTCTCCATGGACAGGGGGGGGCACAGATACGCAGTATTTT. This gives the protein CASSSPWTGGGTDTQYF.

The table lists this clonotype with a few counts. The V call is TRBV5-1, the J call TRBJ2-2; 9 positions agree with TRBD1. Losses at the gene ends were 2 bases for V and 4 bases for J; bases not matched to a gene: 3. The CDR3 length is 15 residues. Germline V lookup: CDR1 SGHRS, CDR2 YFSETQ. The CDR3 bases are TGCGCCAGCAGCTTACAGGGGGCGAGCACCGGGGAGCTGTTTTTT. Protein product: CASSLQGASTGELFF.

A few counts support this clonotype. V and J are TRBV10-3 and TRBJ2-5; D uncertain. This CDR3 has 12 amino acids. Trimming cost V 0 bases and J 4 bases, with 3 bases left between them. Germline V gene sequence: CDR1 ENHRY, CDR2 SYGVKD. The DNA for the CDR3 is TGTGCCATCAGTGAGTCGAGAGAGACCCAGTACTTC. Amino acids: CAISESRETQYF.